This TCR beta chain was obtained from a study of blood T cell repertoires in COVID-19. Overall study context: PBMCs, B-cell-depleted T cells, or T cells were the source of the cDNA or gDNA that made up the material.

The data were produced by immunoSEQ multiplex PCR, yet TCRdb's version contains in-frame clones alone and is incomplete. The table has 200,000 to 250,000 clones, approximately 83% seen once; the top ten hold 3% to 4%. Assignment of participants to cohorts was predicated upon participant-reported clinical history. All recovered Cohort 3 donors got two negative PCRs, got clearance, or saw symptom resolution. Germline loops: CDR1 KGHSH, CDR2 LQKENI. This CDR3 is built from 16 residues. The V and J ends lost 3 bases and 4 bases respectively, with 18 bases between them. The chain employs TRBV18 and TRBJ1-2; weak D call: TRBD1 (5 bases). Sequencing was carried out using PBMCs or T cells enriched from blood (not recorded which). This TCR was sampled from a woman aged 55 to 70 who had recovered from COVID-19. As DNA, the CDR3 is TGTGCCAGCTCACCCTCCTCCCGAGACAGCCTCTATGGCTACACCTTC. It encodes CASSPSSRDSLYGYTF.